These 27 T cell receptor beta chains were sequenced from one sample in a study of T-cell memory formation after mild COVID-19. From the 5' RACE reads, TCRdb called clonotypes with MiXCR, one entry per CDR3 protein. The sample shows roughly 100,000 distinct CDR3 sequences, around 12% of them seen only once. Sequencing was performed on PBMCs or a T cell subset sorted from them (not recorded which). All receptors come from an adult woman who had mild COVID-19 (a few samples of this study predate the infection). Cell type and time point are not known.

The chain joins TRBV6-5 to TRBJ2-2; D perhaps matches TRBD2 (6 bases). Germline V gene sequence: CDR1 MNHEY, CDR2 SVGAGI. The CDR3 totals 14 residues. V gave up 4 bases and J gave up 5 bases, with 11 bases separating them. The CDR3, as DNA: TGTGCCAGCAGTTCGGGGGACTGGACCGGGGAGCTGTTTTTT. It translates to CASSSGDWTGELFF.

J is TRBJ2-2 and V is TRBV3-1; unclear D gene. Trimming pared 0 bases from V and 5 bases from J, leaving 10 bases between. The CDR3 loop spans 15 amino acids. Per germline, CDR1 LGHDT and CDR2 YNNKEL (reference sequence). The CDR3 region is CASSQETLWTGELFF. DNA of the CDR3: TGTGCCAGCAGCCAAGAAACACTGTGGACCGGGGAGCTGTTTTTT.

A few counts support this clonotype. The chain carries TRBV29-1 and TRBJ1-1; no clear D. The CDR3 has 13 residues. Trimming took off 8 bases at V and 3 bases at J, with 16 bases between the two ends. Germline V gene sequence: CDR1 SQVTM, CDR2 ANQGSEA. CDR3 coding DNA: TGCAGCACCCTCAAAGGGTTTGACACTGAAGCTTTCTTT. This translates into CSTLKGFDTEAFF.

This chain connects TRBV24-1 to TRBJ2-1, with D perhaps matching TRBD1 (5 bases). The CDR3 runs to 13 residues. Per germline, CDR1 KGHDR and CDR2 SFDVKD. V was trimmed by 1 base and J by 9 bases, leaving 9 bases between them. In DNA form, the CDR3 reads TGTGCCACCAGTGATTTCGGAAGGGGTGAGCAGTTCTTC. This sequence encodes CATSDFGRGEQFF.

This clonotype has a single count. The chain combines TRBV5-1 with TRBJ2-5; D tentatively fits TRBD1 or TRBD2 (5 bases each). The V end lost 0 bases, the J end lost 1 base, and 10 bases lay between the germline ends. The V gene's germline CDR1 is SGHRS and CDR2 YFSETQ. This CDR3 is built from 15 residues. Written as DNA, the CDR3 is TGCGCCAGCAGCTTGGCGGGGACGTCCCAAGAGACCCAGTACTTC. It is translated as CASSLAGTSQETQYF. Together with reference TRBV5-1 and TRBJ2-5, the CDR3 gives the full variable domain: KAGVTQTPRYLIKTRGQQVTLSCSPISGHRSVSWYQQTPGQGLQFLFEYFSETQRNKGNFPGRFSGRQFSNSRSEMNVSTLELGDSALYLCASSLAGTSQETQYFGPGTRLLVL.

CDR3 sequence: CAISRDGDYEQYF. The CDR3 DNA sequence: TGTGCCATCAGCCGGGACGGAGACTACGAGCAGTACTTC. The chain carries TRBV10-3 and TRBJ2-7, with D perhaps given as TRBD1 or TRBD2 (5 bases each). Germline CDR1 reads ENHRY; CDR2 reads SYGVKD. The CDR3 loop spans 13 amino acids. V was shortened by 6 bases and J by 3 bases, with 12 bases between the two germline ends.

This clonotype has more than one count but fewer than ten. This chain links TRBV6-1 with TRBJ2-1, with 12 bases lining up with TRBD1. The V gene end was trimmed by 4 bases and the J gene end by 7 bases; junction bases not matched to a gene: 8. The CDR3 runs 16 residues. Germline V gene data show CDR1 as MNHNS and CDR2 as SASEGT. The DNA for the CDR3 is TGTGCCAGCAGTGGGTACCGGGACAGGGGGCAAAATGAGCAGTTCTTC. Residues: CASSGYRDRGQNEQFF.

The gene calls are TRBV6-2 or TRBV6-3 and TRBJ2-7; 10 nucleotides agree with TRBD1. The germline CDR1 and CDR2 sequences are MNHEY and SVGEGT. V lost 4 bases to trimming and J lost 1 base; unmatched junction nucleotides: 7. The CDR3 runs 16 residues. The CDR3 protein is CASSSTGTGESYEQYF. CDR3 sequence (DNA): TGTGCCAGCAGTTCTACCGGGACAGGGGAATCCTACGAGCAGTACTTC.

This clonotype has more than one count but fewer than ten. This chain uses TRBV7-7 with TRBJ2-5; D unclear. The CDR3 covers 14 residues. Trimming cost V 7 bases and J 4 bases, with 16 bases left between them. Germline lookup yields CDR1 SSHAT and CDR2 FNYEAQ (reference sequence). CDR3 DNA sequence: TGTGCCAGCACCCCGCTTGGCACTTTAGAGACCCAGTACTTC. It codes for CASTPLGTLETQYF.

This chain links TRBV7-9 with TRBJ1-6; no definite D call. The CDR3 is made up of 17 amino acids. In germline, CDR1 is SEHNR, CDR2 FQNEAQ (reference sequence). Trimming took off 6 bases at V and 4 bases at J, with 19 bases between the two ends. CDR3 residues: CASRSERAGRYNSPLHF. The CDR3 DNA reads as TGTGCCAGCAGATCAGAGAGGGCCGGACGATATAATTCACCCCTCCACTTT. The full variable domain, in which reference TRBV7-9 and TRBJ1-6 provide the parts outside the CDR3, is DTGVSQNPRHKITKRGQNVTFRCDPISEHNRLYWYRQTLGQGPEFLTYFQNEAQLEKSRLLSDRFSAERPKGSFSTLEIQRTEQGDSAMYLCASRSERAGRYNSPLHFGNGTRLTVT.

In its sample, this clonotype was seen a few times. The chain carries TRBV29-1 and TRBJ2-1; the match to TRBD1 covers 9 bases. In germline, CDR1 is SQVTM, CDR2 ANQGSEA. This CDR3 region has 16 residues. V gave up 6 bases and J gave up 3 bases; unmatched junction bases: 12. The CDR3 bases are TGCAGCGTCTGGGACAGGGACGGCGTGCTCTACAATGAGCAGTTCTTC. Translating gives CSVWDRDGVLYNEQFF.

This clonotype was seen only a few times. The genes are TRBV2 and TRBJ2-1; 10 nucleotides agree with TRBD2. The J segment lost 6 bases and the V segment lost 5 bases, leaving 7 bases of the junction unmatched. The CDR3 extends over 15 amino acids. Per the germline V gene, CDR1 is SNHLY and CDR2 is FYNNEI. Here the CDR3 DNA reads TGTGCCAGCAGTTTTAGCGGGGGGCCATTCAATGAGCAGTTCTTC. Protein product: CASSFSGGPFNEQFF.

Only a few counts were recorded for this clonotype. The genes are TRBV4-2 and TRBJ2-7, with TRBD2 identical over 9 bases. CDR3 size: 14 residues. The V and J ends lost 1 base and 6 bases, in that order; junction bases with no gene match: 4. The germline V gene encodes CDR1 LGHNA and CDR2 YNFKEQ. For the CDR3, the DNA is TGTGCCAGCAGCCAAGGGCGGGGGGGACCCGAGCAGTACTTC. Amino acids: CASSQGRGGPEQYF.

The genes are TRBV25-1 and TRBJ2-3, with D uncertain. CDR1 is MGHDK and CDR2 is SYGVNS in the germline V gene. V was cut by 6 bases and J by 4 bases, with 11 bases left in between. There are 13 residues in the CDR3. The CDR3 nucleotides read TGTGCCAGCAGGTTCCCCCAGGCAGATACGCAGTATTTT. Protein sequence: CASRFPQADTQYF.

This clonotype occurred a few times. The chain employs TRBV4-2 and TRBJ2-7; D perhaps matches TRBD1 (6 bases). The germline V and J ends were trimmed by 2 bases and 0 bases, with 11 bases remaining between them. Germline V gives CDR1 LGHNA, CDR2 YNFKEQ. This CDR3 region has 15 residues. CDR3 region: CASSQSLDSSYEQYF. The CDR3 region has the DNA TGTGCCAGCAGCCAAAGCTTGGACAGCTCCTACGAGCAGTACTTC.

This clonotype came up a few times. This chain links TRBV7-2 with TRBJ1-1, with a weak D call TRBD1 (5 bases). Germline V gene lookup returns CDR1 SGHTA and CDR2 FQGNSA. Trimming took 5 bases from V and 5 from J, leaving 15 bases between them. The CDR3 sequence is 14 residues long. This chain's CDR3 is CASSTVGGTTEAFF. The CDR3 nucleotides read TGTGCCAGCAGCACCGTGGGGGGGACGACTGAAGCTTTCTTT.

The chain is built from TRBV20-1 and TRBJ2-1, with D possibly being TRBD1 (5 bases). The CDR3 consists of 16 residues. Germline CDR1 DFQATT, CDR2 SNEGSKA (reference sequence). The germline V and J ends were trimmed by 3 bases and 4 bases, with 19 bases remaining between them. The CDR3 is CSARDPTTAWYNEQFF. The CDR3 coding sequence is TGCAGTGCTAGGGACCCGACGACAGCTTGGTACAATGAGCAGTTCTTC.

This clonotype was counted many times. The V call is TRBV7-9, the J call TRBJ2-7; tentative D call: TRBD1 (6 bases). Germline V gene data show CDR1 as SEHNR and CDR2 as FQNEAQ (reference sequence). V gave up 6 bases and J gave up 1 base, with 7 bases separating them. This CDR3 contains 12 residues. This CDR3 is CASRQGSYEQYF. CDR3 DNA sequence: TGTGCCAGCAGGCAGGGGTCCTACGAGCAGTACTTC.

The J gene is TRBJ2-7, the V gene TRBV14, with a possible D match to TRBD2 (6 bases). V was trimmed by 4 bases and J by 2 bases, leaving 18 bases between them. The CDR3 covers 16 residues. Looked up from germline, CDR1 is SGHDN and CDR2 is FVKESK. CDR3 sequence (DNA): TGTGCCAGCAGCCGCCCGGGACTGGAGAGGGCCTACGAGCAGTACTTC. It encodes CASSRPGLERAYEQYF.

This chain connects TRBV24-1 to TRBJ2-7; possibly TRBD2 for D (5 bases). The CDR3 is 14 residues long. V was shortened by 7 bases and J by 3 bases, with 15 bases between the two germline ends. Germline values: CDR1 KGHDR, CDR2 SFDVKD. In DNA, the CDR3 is TGTGCCACCAGCTCTCCTGGGAGCAGCTACGAGCAGTACTTC. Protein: CATSSPGSSYEQYF.

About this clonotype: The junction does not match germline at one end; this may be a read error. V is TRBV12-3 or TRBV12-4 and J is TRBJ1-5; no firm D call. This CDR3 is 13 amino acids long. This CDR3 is CACSLSSNQPQHF. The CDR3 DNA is TGTGCCTGCAGTTTGTCAAGCAATCAGCCCCAGCATTTT.

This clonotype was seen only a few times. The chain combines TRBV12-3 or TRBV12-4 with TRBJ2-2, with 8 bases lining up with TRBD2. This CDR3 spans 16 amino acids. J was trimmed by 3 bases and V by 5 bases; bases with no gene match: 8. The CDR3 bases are TGTGCCAGCAGTCCTTACAGCGGGGGCCACACCGGGGAGCTGTTTTTT. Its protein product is CASSPYSGGHTGELFF.

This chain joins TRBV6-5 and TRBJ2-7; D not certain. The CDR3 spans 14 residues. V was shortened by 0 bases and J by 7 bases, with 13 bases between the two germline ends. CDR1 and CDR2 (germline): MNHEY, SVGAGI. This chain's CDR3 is CASSYSKVPREQYF. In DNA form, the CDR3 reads TGTGCCAGCAGTTACTCGAAGGTTCCGAGGGAGCAGTACTTC.

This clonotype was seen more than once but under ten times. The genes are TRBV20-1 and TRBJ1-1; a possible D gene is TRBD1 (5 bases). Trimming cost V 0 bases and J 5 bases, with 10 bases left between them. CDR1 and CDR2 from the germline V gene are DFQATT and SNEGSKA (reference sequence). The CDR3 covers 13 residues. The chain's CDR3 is CSARDYGGTEAFF. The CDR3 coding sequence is TGCAGTGCTAGAGATTACGGGGGAACTGAAGCTTTCTTT.

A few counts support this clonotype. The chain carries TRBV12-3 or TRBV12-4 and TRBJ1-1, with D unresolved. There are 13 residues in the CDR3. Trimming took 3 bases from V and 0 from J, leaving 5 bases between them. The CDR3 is CASSFNLNTEAFF. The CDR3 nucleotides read TGTGCCAGCAGTTTCAACCTGAACACTGAAGCTTTCTTT.

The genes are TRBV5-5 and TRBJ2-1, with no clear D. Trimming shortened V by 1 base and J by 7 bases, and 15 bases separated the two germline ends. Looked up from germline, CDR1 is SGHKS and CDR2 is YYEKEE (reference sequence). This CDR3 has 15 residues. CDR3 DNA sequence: TGTGCCAGCAGCTTGAGGCAGTTGTCCCTTAATGAGCAGTTCTTC. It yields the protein CASSLRQLSLNEQFF.

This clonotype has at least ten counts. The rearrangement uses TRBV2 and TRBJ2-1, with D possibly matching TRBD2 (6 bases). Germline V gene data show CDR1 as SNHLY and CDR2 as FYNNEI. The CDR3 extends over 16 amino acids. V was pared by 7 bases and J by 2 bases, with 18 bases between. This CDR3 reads CASNPRGTETYNEQFF. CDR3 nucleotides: TGTGCCAGCAACCCCCGTGGGACTGAGACCTACAATGAGCAGTTCTTC. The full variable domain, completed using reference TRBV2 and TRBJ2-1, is EPEVTQTPSHQVTQMGQEVILRCVPISNHLYFYWYRQILGQKVEFLVSFYNNEISEKSEIFDDQFSVERPDGSNFTLKIRSTKLEDSAMYFCASNPRGTETYNEQFFGPGTRLTVL.